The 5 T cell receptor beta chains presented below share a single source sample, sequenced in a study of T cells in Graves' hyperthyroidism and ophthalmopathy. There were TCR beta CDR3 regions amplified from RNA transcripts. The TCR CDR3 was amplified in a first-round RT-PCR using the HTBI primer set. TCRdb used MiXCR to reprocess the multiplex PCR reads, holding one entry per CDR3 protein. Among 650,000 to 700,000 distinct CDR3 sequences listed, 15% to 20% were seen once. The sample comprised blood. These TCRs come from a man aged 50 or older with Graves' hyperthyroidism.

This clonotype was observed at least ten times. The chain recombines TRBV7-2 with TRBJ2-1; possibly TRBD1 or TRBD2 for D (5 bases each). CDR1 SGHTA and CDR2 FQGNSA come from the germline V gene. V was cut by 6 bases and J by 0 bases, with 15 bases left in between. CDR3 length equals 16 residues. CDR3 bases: TGTGCCAGCAGATATAGTGGGGGTGGCTCCTACAATGAGCAGTTCTTC. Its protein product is CASRYSGGGSYNEQFF.

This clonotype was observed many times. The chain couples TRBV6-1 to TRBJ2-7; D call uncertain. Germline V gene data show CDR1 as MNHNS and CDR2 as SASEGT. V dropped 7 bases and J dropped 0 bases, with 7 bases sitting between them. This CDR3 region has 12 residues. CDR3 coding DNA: TGTGCCAGCATAGGCTACTCCTACGAGCAGTACTTC. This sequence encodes CASIGYSYEQYF.

CDR3 bases: TGTGCCAGCAGCTTTGGGGACCTTAATGAGCAGTTCTTC. Amino acids: CASSFGDLNEQFF. This rearrangement joins TRBV7-3 to TRBJ2-1, with D perhaps TRBD1 or TRBD2 (5 bases each). CDR3 length: 13 amino acids. From germline, CDR1 is SGHTA and CDR2 FQGTGA. Between the trimmed V and J ends, which lost 3 bases and 7 bases, there was a span of 10 bases.

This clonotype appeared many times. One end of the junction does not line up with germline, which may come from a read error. CDR3 residues: CASRRGDNRGTGELFF. Written as DNA, the CDR3 is TGTGCTAGCAGAAGGGGGGACAATCGTGGCACCGGGGAGCTGTTTTTT. The rearrangement links TRBV7-7 to TRBJ2-2; the D gene could be TRBD1 or TRBD2 (6 bases each). Germline V gene sequence: CDR1 SSHAT, CDR2 FNYEAQ (reference sequence). The CDR3 runs 16 residues.

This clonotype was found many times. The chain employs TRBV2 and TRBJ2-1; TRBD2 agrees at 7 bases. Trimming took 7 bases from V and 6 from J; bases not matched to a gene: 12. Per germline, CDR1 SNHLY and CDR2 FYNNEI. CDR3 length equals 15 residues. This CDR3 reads CASTHRAGEGNEQFF. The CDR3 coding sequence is TGTGCCAGCACACATAGGGCGGGAGAGGGCAATGAGCAGTTCTTC.